Detailed here is one TCR beta chain. Its specificity is unknown. The sample is drawn from a study of blood T cells in healthy people across ages. The CDR3 covers 15 residues. CDR1 SGHDN and CDR2 FVKESK come from the germline V gene. V was trimmed by 1 base and J by 1 base, leaving 10 bases between them. Alongside a J-beta primer mix, a sample-barcoded 5' primer served in a second PCR lasting roughly 6 to 12 cycles. TCRdb re-analysed the 5' RACE reads in MiXCR, keeping a single row per CDR3 protein. The repertoire holds roughly 1,500,000 distinct CDR3 sequences, with 42% as singletons. Study findings and constraints: Versus aged donors, long-lived donors had higher diversity and more naive CD4+ cells. Donor CMV infection status was unknown, possibly confounding age-related changes in expanded clonotypes.

This TCR was recovered from a woman aged 18-35 years in good health. Sequencing used blood. The chain joins TRBV14 to TRBJ1-1; D not resolved. This CDR3 reads CASSQARRRNTEAFF. The CDR3, as DNA: TGTGCCAGCAGCCAAGCCAGACGGAGGAACACTGAAGCTTTCTTT.